The present T cell receptor beta chain was sequenced within a study of blood T cell repertoires in COVID-19. The length of the CDR3 is 15 residues. V gave up 6 bases and J gave up 4 bases, with 16 bases separating them. Per germline, CDR1 WSHSY and CDR2 SAAADI. The repertoire was sequenced with immunoSEQ multiplex PCR; TCRdb's copy has only in-frame clones and lacks some. The sample yields a few hundred thousand clones, roughly 90% seen once. The clonotype originates from a woman aged 50 to 60 in a cohort exposed to, infected with or recovered from COVID-19 (not recorded which). The chain uses TRBV10-2 and TRBJ1-5; D may be TRBD1 (6 bases). Sequencing was performed on PBMCs or T cells enriched from blood (not recorded which). CDR3 coding DNA: TGCGCCAGCAGGGATTTGGACAGAGAGAATCAGCCCCAGCATTTT. It yields the protein CASRDLDRENQPQHF.